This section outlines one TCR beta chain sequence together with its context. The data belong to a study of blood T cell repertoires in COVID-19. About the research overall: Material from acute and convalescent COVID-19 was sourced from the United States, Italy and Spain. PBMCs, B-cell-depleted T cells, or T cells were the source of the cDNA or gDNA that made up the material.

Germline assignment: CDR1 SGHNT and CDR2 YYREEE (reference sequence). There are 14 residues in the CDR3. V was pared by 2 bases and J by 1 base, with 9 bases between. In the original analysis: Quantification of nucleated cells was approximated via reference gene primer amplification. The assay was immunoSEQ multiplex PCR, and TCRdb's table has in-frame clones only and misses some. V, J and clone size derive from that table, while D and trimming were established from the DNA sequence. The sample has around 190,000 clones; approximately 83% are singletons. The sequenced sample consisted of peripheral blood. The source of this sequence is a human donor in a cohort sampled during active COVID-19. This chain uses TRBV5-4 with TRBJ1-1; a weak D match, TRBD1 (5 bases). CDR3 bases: TGTGCCAGCAGCTTCGACAGAAGGAACACTGAAGCTTTCTTT. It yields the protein CASSFDRRNTEAFF.